The rows below give T cell receptor beta chains drawn from one sample of a study of sequential checkpoint blockade in melanoma. TCRdb's table, derived via immunoSEQ multiplex PCR, lists solely in-frame clones and lacks some. Of about 2,000 clones in the sample, 30% were seen once. The specimen was tumor tissue (inferred from file names), collected from a patient given nivolumab and ipilimumab in sequence. These receptors were collected from a human donor with melanoma. The CDR3 runs from the conserved cysteine through the conserved F or W. Each record gives: V gene, D gene, J gene, clone size, CDR3 protein, CDR3 DNA. D genes are given only for firm matches. Where a row states a size, it is once, few, many or the class of an expanded clone; other rows omit it.

v_call: TRBV6-8; d_call: TRBD1; j_call: TRBJ1-5; clone_size: few; cdr3_aa: CASSRDRGSNQPQHF; cdr3_nt: TGTGCCAGCAGTAGGGACAGGGGGAGCAATCAGCCCCAGCATTTT
v_call: TRBV11-3; d_call: TRBD1; j_call: TRBJ2-3; clone_size: medium-sized; cdr3_aa: CASSQPVSRGMVGTDTQYF; cdr3_nt: TGTGCCAGCAGTCAACCAGTCTCCAGGGGGATGGTTGGGACAGATACGCAGTATTTT
v_call: TRBV18; d_call: TRBD1; j_call: TRBJ2-7; clone_size: .; cdr3_aa: CASSPRQGEGEQYF; cdr3_nt: TGTGCCAGCTCACCCCGACAGGGGGAAGGCGAGCAGTACTTC
v_call: TRBV9; d_call: .; j_call: TRBJ1-5; clone_size: few; cdr3_aa: CASSVEGSRDQPQHF; cdr3_nt: TGTGCCAGCAGCGTAGAGGGCAGTAGGGATCAGCCCCAGCATTTT
v_call: TRBV11-3; d_call: .; j_call: TRBJ1-4; clone_size: .; cdr3_aa: CASSLAGTNEKLFF; cdr3_nt: TGTGCCAGCAGCTTGGCGGGCACTAATGAAAAACTGTTTTTT
v_call: TRBV6-7; d_call: TRBD2; j_call: TRBJ2-5; clone_size: .; cdr3_aa: CASSEWRGDETQYF; cdr3_nt: TGTGCCAGCAGTGAATGGCGGGGGGACGAGACCCAGTACTTC
v_call: TRBV6-1; d_call: TRBD1; j_call: TRBJ2-7; clone_size: medium-sized; cdr3_aa: CASSEATGGRNEQYF; cdr3_nt: TGTGCCAGCAGTGAAGCCACAGGGGGAAGGAACGAGCAGTACTTC
v_call: TRBV6-8; d_call: .; j_call: TRBJ2-1; clone_size: .; cdr3_aa: CASSYGGNNEQFF; cdr3_nt: TGTGCCAGCAGTTACGGCGGAAACAATGAGCAGTTCTTC
v_call: TRBV6-8; d_call: TRBD1; j_call: TRBJ1-2; clone_size: .; cdr3_aa: CAISDFKQGQNYGYTF; cdr3_nt: TGTGCCATCAGTGACTTTAAACAGGGACAGAACTATGGCTACACCTTC
v_call: TRBV5-1; d_call: TRBD1; j_call: TRBJ2-1; clone_size: .; cdr3_aa: CASSPGQGVNEQFF; cdr3_nt: TGCGCCAGCAGCCCGGGACAGGGGGTGAATGAGCAGTTCTTC
v_call: TRBV18; d_call: TRBD1; j_call: TRBJ2-1; clone_size: few; cdr3_aa: CASSPRAPGQGASNEQFF; cdr3_nt: TGTGCCAGCTCACCCCGGGCGCCGGGACAGGGGGCCTCGAATGAGCAGTTCTTC
v_call: TRBV6-7; d_call: .; j_call: TRBJ1-2; clone_size: .; cdr3_aa: CASIPGLDYGYTF; cdr3_nt: TGTGCCAGCATACCGGGGCTAGACTATGGCTACACCTTC
v_call: TRBV6-7; d_call: .; j_call: TRBJ1-1; clone_size: few; cdr3_aa: CASSYRELNTEAFF; cdr3_nt: TGTGCCAGCAGTTACCGGGAACTGAACACTGAAGCTTTCTTT
v_call: TRBV11-3; d_call: TRBD2; j_call: TRBJ2-3; clone_size: few; cdr3_aa: CASSFGTSGSTDTQYF; cdr3_nt: TGTGCCAGCAGCTTCGGGACTAGCGGGAGCACAGATACGCAGTATTTT
v_call: TRBV6-8; d_call: .; j_call: TRBJ2-7; clone_size: .; cdr3_aa: CASSYFGGTYEQYF; cdr3_nt: TGTGCCAGCAGTTACTTTGGCGGAACCTACGAGCAGTACTTC
v_call: TRBV4-1; d_call: .; j_call: TRBJ1-1; clone_size: medium-sized; cdr3_aa: CASSQDSRRAGGDTEAFF; cdr3_nt: TGCGCCAGCAGCCAAGATTCGCGCAGGGCTGGGGGTGACACTGAAGCTTTCTTT
v_call: TRBV18; d_call: .; j_call: TRBJ2-3; clone_size: .; cdr3_aa: CASSPPSGTTDTQYF; cdr3_nt: TGTGCCAGCTCACCACCGTCAGGGACCACAGATACGCAGTATTTT
v_call: TRBV6-8; d_call: .; j_call: TRBJ1-5; clone_size: .; cdr3_aa: CASSDTGLGQPQHF; cdr3_nt: TGTGCCAGCAGTGATACAGGGTTGGGTCAGCCCCAGCATTTT
v_call: TRBV18; d_call: TRBD2; j_call: TRBJ2-2; clone_size: .; cdr3_aa: CASSPGGSNTGELFF; cdr3_nt: TGTGCCAGCTCGCCGGGGGGGTCGAACACCGGGGAGCTGTTTTTT
v_call: TRBV7-1; d_call: TRBD1; j_call: TRBJ2-7; clone_size: .; cdr3_aa: CASSSLQGRYEQYF; cdr3_nt: TGTGCCAGCAGCTCCCTACAGGGGCGGTACGAGCAGTACTTC
v_call: TRBV12-5; d_call: TRBD2; j_call: TRBJ2-3; clone_size: few; cdr3_aa: CASIRGGSDTQYF; cdr3_nt: TGTGCCAGCATCCGGGGGGGGTCAGATACGCAGTATTTT
v_call: TRBV14; d_call: TRBD2; j_call: TRBJ2-7; clone_size: .; cdr3_aa: CASSQASGAVQYF; cdr3_nt: TGTGCCAGCAGCCAGGCTAGCGGGGCGGTCCAGTACTTC
v_call: TRBV6-8; d_call: TRBD1; j_call: TRBJ1-3; clone_size: medium-sized; cdr3_aa: CASRQQGRLTGNTIYF; cdr3_nt: TGTGCCAGCAGGCAACAGGGGCGCCTCACTGGAAACACCATATATTTT
v_call: TRBV5-1; d_call: TRBD2; j_call: TRBJ2-2; clone_size: medium-sized; cdr3_aa: CASNVAGERGELFF; cdr3_nt: TGCGCCAGCAACGTAGCGGGGGAGCGCGGGGAGCTGTTTTTT
v_call: TRBV5-1; d_call: TRBD1; j_call: TRBJ2-1; clone_size: .; cdr3_aa: CASSPGQGGAPVQFF; cdr3_nt: TGCGCCAGCAGCCCGGGACAGGGAGGGGCCCCAGTGCAGTTCTTC
v_call: TRBV18; d_call: .; j_call: TRBJ2-5; clone_size: .; cdr3_aa: CASSLQQETQYF; cdr3_nt: TGTGCCAGCTCACTGCAACAAGAGACCCAGTACTTC
v_call: TRBV28; d_call: TRBD1; j_call: TRBJ1-1; clone_size: .; cdr3_aa: CASTWTGANTEAFF; cdr3_nt: TGTGCCAGCACCTGGACAGGGGCGAACACTGAAGCTTTCTTT
v_call: TRBV2; d_call: TRBD1; j_call: TRBJ1-3; clone_size: .; cdr3_aa: CASSPQGSGNTIYF; cdr3_nt: TGTGCCAGCAGCCCACAGGGGTCTGGAAACACCATATATTTT
v_call: TRBV18; d_call: .; j_call: TRBJ1-5; clone_size: .; cdr3_aa: CASSPRSSVDQPQHF; cdr3_nt: TGTGCCAGCTCACCCAGGTCGAGTGTCGATCAGCCCCAGCATTTT
v_call: TRBV19; d_call: TRBD1; j_call: TRBJ1-5; clone_size: .; cdr3_aa: CASNTDREDQPQHF; cdr3_nt: TGTGCCAGTAATACTGACAGGGAGGACCAGCCCCAGCATTTT
v_call: TRBV23-1; d_call: .; j_call: TRBJ2-7; clone_size: .; cdr3_aa: CASSPRGGPYEQYF; cdr3_nt: TGCGCCAGCAGCCCCCGGGGAGGCCCCTACGAGCAGTACTTC
v_call: TRBV18; d_call: .; j_call: TRBJ1-4; clone_size: few; cdr3_aa: CASSLRTVTTNEKLFF; cdr3_nt: TGTGCCAGCTCATTACGGACAGTTACAACTAATGAAAAACTGTTTTTT
v_call: TRBV6-8; d_call: .; j_call: TRBJ1-2; clone_size: .; cdr3_aa: CASSEPGGRVIGYTF; cdr3_nt: TGTGCCAGCAGTGAGCCTGGGGGAAGGGTGATTGGCTACACCTTC